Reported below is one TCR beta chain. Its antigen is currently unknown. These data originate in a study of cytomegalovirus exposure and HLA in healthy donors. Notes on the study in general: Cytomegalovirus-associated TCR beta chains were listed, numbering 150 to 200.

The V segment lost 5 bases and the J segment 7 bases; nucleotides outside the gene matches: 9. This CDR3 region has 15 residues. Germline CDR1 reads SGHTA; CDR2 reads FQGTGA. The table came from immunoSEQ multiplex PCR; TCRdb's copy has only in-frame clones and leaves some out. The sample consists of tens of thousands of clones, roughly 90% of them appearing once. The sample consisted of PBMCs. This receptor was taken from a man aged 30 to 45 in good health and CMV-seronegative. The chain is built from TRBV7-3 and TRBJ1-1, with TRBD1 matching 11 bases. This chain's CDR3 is CASSGRDRGSGEAFF. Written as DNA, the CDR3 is TGTGCCAGCAGCGGGAGGGACAGGGGGTCGGGTGAAGCTTTCTTT. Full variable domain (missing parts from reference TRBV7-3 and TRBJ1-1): GAGVSQTPSNKVTEKGKYVELRCDPISGHTALYWYRQSLGQGPEFLIYFQGTGAADDSGLPNDRFFAVRPEGSVSTLKIQRTERGDSAVYLCASSGRDRGSGEAFFGQGTRLTVV.